This T cell receptor (beta chain) was recorded in a study of sequential checkpoint blockade in melanoma. Study details: Randomization was 1:1 between first-line nivolumab→ipilimumab and ipilimumab→nivolumab. After both sequences, patients received maintenance nivolumab.

This sample's treatment: randomized to nivolumab then ipilimumab (arm A) or the reverse (arm B). The repertoire was sequenced with immunoSEQ multiplex PCR; TCRdb's copy has only in-frame clones and lacks some. The sample holds approximately 10,000 clones, approximately 76% seen once. Germline CDR1 MDHEN, CDR2 SYDVKM. The CDR3 totals 12 residues. Trimming stripped 8 bases from V and 7 bases from J, with 12 bases between. By its share, this clone is large. The TCR sequence derives from a human donor with melanoma. V is TRBV28 and J is TRBJ1-5, with no clear D. Source: CD8+ T cells sorted from blood (inferred from file names), taken from a patient given nivolumab and ipilimumab in sequence. The CDR3 DNA reads TGTGCCAGCGGCGGTTTCGGGCAGCCCCAGCATTTT. It codes for CASGGFGQPQHF.